This T cell receptor beta chain was identified in a study of T cells in Graves' hyperthyroidism and ophthalmopathy. General study points: Peripheral blood also featured most of the thyroid clonotypes expanded above 0.001. The model predicted ophthalmopathy a median roughly 6.5 months before onset.

This clonotype was seen many times. Its antigen is currently unknown. Trimming cost V 2 bases and J 3 bases, with 22 bases left between them. In germline, CDR1 is GTSNPN, CDR2 SVGIG (reference sequence). This CDR3 has 17 residues. RNA transcripts gave rise to amplified TCR beta CDR3 regions. An initial round of RT-PCR targeting the TCR CDR3 relied on the HTBI primer set. TCRdb called the multiplex PCR reads again in MiXCR, with one record for every CDR3 protein. This sample carries approximately 510,000 distinct CDR3 sequences, about a fifth of them seen once, and the ten largest clones take about a quarter.

The sequenced sample consisted of blood. The chain joins TRBV30 to TRBJ1-1; a possible D gene is TRBD1 (5 bases). This sequence was found in a man between 18 and 29 years old with Graves' hyperthyroidism. The CDR3 DNA reads as TGTGCCTGGAGTCTACGCGTTGGGGCAGAGTATTACACTGAAGCTTTCTTT. It yields the protein CAWSLRVGAEYYTEAFF. Full variable domain (rest looked up from reference TRBV30 and TRBJ1-1): SQTIHQWPATLVQPVGSPLSLECTVEGTSNPNLYWYRQAAGRGLQLLFYSVGIGQISSEVPQNLSASRPQDRQFILSSKKLLLSDSGFYLCAWSLRVGAEYYTEAFFGQGTRLTVV.